Shown below are 9 T cell receptor beta chains from a single sample sequenced in a study of blood T cell repertoires in COVID-19. Using immunoSEQ multiplex PCR, the repertoire was profiled, and TCRdb retains in-frame clones only, with some absent. The data contain just over 60,000 clones, around 85% of them singletons. Source material: peripheral blood. The receptors shown here come from a man between 60 and 75 years old with acute or convalescent COVID-19.

The chain has TRBV10-1 and TRBJ2-1; the D gene is possibly TRBD2 (6 bases). Trimming left V 3 bases short and J 7 bases short, with 16 bases between. Germline lookup yields CDR1 WNHNN and CDR2 SYGVQD (reference sequence). This CDR3 comprises 15 residues. CDR3 DNA sequence: TGCGCCAGCAGTGACTCTCTAATAGCGGCTAATGAGCAGTTCTTC. Amino acid sequence: CASSDSLIAANEQFF.

This clone occurred once. This chain joins TRBV5-1 and TRBJ1-3; D might be TRBD1 (5 bases). This CDR3 has 16 amino acids. CDR1 and CDR2 from the germline V gene are SGHRS and YFSETQ. V was trimmed by 0 bases and J by 3 bases, leaving 13 bases between them. Written as DNA, the CDR3 is TGCGCCAGCAGCTTGGATGGGGGGACTAATGGAAACACCATATATTTT. Translating it yields CASSLDGGTNGNTIYF.

This clone came up once. V usage is TRBV28 and J usage is TRBJ1-4; D remains ambiguous. This CDR3 has 13 residues. Trimming removed 5 bases at V and 8 bases at J, with 12 bases between. CDR1 is MDHEN, CDR2 SYDVKM, per germline. The CDR3 nucleotides read TGTGCCAGCAGTCCCGCCGAGGGAGAAAAACTGTTTTTT. Amino acids: CASSPAEGEKLFF.

This clone was counted once. The rearrangement joins TRBV6-5 to TRBJ2-7; the match to TRBD1 covers 11 bases. The trim removed 5 bases at V and 4 bases at J, leaving 1 base unmatched. The CDR3 covers 13 residues. Germline CDR1 is MNHEY and CDR2 is SVGAGI. The CDR3 protein is CASSRDRGYEQYF. DNA of the CDR3: TGTGCCAGCAGTCGGGACAGGGGGTACGAGCAGTACTTC.

The chain combines TRBV5-4 with TRBJ1-4, with 9 bases identical to TRBD1. The ends lost 2 bases at V and 8 bases at J; junction bases unmatched: 7. The CDR3 covers 15 residues. Germline loops: CDR1 SGHNT, CDR2 YYREEE (reference sequence). CDR3 bases: TGTGCCAGCAGCTTCGTACAGGGGGCGCAGGAAAAACTGTTTTTT. Amino acid sequence: CASSFVQGAQEKLFF.

The rearrangement joins TRBV6-5 to TRBJ2-7; a possible D gene is TRBD1 (6 bases). CDR1 and CDR2 from the germline V gene are MNHEY and SVGAGI. V was trimmed by 7 bases and J by 2 bases, leaving 9 bases between them. This CDR3 comprises 12 residues. CDR3 nucleotide sequence: TGTGCCAGCAAGGACAGTACCTACGAGCAGTACTTC. It translates to CASKDSTYEQYF.

A single count supports this clone. V is TRBV5-1 and J is TRBJ2-1; no clear D gene. From germline, CDR1 is SGHRS and CDR2 YFSETQ. The CDR3 spans 16 residues. The V end lost 3 bases, the J end lost 2 bases, and 15 bases lay between the germline ends. The CDR3 loop is CASSSLGSSTYNEQFF. CDR3 DNA sequence: TGCGCCAGCAGCTCCCTCGGTAGCTCAACCTACAATGAGCAGTTCTTC.

J is TRBJ2-5 and V is TRBV27; 7 nucleotides match TRBD1. The V gene's germline CDR1 is MNHEY and CDR2 SMNVEV (reference sequence). The CDR3 totals 17 residues. J lost 7 bases, V lost 6 bases, and 20 bases had no gene match. CDR3 amino acids: CASSPLPGTEISGTQYF. CDR3 sequence (DNA): TGTGCCAGCAGCCCACTTCCCGGGACAGAAATATCGGGGACCCAGTACTTC.

J is TRBJ2-7 and V is TRBV29-1, with a possible D match to TRBD2 (5 bases). The CDR3 runs 14 residues. Germline assignment: CDR1 SQVTM and CDR2 ANQGSEA. Between the trimmed V and J ends, which lost 6 bases and 2 bases, there was a span of 17 bases. The DNA of the CDR3 is TGCAGCGTCCTGTTCCAGCGGACCCCCTACGAGCAGTACTTC. Translating it yields CSVLFQRTPYEQYF.